The source of this T cell receptor beta chain is a study of cytomegalovirus exposure and HLA in healthy donors. PCR was performed using 60 Vbeta and 13 Jbeta primers. Here immunoSEQ multiplex PCR was the method, and the copy in TCRdb shows in-frame clones only, minus some. The data contain 120,000 to 150,000 clones, over 60% of them singletons. In regard to this clone: Its antigen is unknown.

This CDR3 has 13 amino acids. From germline, CDR1 is LNHDA and CDR2 SQIVND (reference sequence). Trimming removed 4 bases from V and 6 bases from J; junction bases left unmatched: 1. General study findings and limits: Trimming of TCR beta V- and J-genes showed a link, identified in a later analysis, to a missense DCLRE1C variant.

V gene TRBV19 combines with J gene TRBJ2-1; 9 bases map to TRBD2. Sequencing was done on a sample of PBMCs. This sequence was found in a woman aged 30 to 39 in good health and CMV-seropositive. CDR3 amino acids: CASSSGGANEQFF. CDR3 DNA sequence: TGTGCCAGTAGTAGCGGGGGGGCCAATGAGCAGTTCTTC.